This T cell receptor beta chain comes out of a study of blood T cell repertoires in COVID-19. Background on the study: Acute and convalescent COVID-19 samples came from the United States, Italy and Spain.

CDR3 size: 14 residues. The V gene's germline CDR1 is MNHEY and CDR2 SMNVEV (reference sequence). Trimming pared 0 bases from V and 9 bases from J, leaving 14 bases between. The method was immunoSEQ multiplex PCR; TCRdb's version includes in-frame clones alone and lacks a portion of them. The table lists approximately 400,000 clones, roughly 90% of them singletons, with 0.8% to 0.9% in the top ten. The sequence was collected from a woman in her 40s who had been exposed to COVID-19. The material sequenced was PBMCs or T cells enriched from blood (not recorded which). This chain links TRBV27 with TRBJ1-2; no firm D call. In DNA form, the CDR3 reads TGTGCCAGCAGTTTATCGACCGGTAGCGATAGCTACACCTTC. Its protein is CASSLSTGSDSYTF.